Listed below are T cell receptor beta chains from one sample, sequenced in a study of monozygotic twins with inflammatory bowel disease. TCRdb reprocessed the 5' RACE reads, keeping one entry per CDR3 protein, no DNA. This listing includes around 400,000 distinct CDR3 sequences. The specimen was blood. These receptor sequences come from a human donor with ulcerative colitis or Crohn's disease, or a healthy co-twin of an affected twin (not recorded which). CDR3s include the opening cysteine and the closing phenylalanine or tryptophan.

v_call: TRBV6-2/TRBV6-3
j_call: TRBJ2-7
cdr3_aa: CAKGQTYEQYF

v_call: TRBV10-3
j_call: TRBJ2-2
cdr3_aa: CALSGGAFGELFF

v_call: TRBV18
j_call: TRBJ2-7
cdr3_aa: CASSPGAGGNYEQYF

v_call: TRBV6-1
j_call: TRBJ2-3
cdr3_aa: CASSPDRWGFTDTQYF

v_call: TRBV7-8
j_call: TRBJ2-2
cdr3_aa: CASSHGRTGGGELFF

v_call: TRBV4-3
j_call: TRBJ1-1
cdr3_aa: CASSHPDRNTEAFF

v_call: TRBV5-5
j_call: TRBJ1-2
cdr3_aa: CASSRNPETGVNYGYTF

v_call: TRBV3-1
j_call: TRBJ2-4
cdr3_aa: CASSQDLAGGPSNKNIQYF

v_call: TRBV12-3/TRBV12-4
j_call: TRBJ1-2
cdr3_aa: CASSSGTLNYGYTF

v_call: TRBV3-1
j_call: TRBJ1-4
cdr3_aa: CASSQDLAGLTTNEKLFF

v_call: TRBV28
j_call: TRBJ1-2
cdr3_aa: CATDRLGYGYTF

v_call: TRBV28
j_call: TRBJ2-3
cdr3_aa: CASSWPASTGWADTQYF

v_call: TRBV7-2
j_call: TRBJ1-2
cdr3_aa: CASSTTGTGGEGYTF

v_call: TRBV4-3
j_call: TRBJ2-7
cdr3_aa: CASSQTSGRSYEQYF

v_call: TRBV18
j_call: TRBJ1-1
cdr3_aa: CASSPSRQGLEAFF

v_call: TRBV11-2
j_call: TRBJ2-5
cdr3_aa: CASSLGLHPKQETQYF

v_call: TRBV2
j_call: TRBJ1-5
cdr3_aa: CASGTGAGQPQHF

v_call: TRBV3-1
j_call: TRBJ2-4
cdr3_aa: CASSGTGRAKNIQYF

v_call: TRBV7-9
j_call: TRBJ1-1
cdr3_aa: CASSLAGGREAFF

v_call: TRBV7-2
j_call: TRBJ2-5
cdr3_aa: CASSPPWGGTQYF

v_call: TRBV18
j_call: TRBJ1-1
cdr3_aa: CASSPPTGEAFF

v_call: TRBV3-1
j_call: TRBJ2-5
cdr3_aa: CASSPGQGAHETQYF

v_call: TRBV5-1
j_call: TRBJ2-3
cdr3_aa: CASSPGLAGGTQYF

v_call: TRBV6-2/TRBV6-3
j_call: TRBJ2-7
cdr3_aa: CASSYGIPGGEQYF

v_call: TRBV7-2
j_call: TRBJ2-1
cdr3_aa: CASSLADNSYNEQFF

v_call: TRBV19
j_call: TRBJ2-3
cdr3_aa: CASRRQGVYTDTQYF

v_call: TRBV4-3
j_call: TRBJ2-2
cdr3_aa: CASSQREGTGELFF

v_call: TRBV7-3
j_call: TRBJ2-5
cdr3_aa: CASSPSGTETQYF

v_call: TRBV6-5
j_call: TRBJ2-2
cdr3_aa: CASSYEDTNTGELFF

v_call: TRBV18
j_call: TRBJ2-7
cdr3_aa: CASSLTGTGSGYEQYF

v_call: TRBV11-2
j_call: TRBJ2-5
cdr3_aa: CASSLDTRVQETQYF

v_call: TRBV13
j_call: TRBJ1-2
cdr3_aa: CASSLGGGGHGYTF

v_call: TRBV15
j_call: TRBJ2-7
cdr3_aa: CATSRGGAGGYEQYF

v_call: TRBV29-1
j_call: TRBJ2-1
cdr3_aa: CSVALVRRGTYNEQFF

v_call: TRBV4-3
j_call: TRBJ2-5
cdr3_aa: CASSQGDLRGETQYF

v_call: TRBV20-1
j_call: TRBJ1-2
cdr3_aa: CSADVGALPRGGYTF

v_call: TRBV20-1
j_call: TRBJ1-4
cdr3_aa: CSARDYRVVSEKLFF

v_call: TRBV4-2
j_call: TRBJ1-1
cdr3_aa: CASSQGQTQNTEAFF

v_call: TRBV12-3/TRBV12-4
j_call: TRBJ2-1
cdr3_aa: CASRFGQVYNEQFF

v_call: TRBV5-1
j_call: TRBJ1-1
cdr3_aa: CASSRWAGTNTEAFF

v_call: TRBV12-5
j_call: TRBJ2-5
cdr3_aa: CASGPRGKETQYF

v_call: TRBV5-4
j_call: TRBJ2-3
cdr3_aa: CASSFSLAHTDTQYF

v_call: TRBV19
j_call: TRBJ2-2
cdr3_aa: CATPDGGTGELFF

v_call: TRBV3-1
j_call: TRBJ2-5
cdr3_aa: CASIAQETQYF

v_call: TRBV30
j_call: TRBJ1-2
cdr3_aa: CAWSVDGRNGYTF

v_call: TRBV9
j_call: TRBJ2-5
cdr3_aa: CASSVGDRKETQYF

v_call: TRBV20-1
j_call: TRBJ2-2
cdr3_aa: CSVLRDLRTGELFF

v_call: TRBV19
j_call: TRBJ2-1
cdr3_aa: CASSPTTVSRNEQFF

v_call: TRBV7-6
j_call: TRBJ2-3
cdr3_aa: CASSLLSERGAGTQYF

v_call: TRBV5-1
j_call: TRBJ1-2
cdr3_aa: CASSQRTGARANYGYTF

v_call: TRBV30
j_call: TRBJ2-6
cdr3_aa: CAWSGGLPPSGANVLTF

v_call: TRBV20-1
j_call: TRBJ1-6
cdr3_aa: CSAREDSNNSPLHF

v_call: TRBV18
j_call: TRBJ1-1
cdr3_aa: CASSTFTGDTEAFF

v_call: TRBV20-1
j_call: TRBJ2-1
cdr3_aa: CIAGGGNEQFF